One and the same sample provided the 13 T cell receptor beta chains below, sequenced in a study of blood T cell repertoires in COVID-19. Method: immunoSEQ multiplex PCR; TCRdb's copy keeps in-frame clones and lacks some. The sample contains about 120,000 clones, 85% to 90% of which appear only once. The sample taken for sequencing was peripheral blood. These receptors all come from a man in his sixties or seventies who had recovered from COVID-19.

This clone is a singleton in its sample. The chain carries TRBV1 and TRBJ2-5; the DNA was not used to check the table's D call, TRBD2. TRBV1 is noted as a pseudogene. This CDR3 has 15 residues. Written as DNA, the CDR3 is TGCACCAGCAGCCAAGAACGGAAGCGGTTAGAGACCCAGTACTTC. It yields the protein CTSSQERKRLETQYF.

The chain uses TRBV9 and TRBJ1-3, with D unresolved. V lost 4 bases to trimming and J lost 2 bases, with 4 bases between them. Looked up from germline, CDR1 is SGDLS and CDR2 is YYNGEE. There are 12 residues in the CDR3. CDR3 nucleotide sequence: TGTGCCAGCAGCAATACTGGAAACACCATATATTTT. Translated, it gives CASSNTGNTIYF.

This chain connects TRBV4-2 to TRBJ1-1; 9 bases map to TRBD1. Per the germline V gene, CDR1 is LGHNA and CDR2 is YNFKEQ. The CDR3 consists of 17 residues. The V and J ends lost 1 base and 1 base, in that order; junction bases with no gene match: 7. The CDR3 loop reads CASSQALGQGPNTEAFF. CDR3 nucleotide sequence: TGTGCCAGCAGCCAAGCTTTGGGACAGGGCCCGAACACTGAAGCTTTCTTT.

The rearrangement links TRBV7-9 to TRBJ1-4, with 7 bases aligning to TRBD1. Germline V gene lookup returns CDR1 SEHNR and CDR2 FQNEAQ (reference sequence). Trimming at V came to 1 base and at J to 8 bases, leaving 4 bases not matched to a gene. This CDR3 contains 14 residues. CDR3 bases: TGTGCCAGCAGCTTAGGCCGGGACAGCGAAAAACTGTTTTTT. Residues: CASSLGRDSEKLFF. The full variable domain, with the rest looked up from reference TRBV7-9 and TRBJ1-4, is DTGVSQNPRHKITKRGQNVTFRCDPISEHNRLYWYRQTLGQGPEFLTYFQNEAQLEKSRLLSDRFSAERPKGSFSTLEIQRTEQGDSAMYLCASSLGRDSEKLFFGSGTQLSVL.

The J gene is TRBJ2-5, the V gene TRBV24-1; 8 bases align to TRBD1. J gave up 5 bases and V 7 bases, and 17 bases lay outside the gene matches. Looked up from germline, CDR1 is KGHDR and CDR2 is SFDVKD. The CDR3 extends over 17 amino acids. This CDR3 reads CATRPGLQGVITETQYF. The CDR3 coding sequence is TGTGCCACCAGACCAGGACTACAGGGGGTGATCACGGAGACCCAGTACTTC.

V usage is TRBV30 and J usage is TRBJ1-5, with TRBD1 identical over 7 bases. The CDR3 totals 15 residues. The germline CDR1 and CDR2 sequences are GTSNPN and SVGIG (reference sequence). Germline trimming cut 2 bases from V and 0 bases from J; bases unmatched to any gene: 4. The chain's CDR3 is CAWSLRQGSNQPQHF. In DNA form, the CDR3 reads TGTGCCTGGAGTCTTAGACAGGGTAGCAATCAGCCCCAGCATTTT.

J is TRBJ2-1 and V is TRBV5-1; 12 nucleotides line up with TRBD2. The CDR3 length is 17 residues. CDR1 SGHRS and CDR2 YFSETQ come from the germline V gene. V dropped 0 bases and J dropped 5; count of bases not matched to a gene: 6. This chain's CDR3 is CASSLASSGRVNNEQFF. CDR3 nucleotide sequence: TGCGCCAGCAGCTTGGCCTCTAGCGGGAGGGTAAACAATGAGCAGTTCTTC.

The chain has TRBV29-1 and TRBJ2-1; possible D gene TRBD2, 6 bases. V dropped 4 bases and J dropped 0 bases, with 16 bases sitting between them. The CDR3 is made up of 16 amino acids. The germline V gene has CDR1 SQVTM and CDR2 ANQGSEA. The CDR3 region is CSVGTLDGSSYNEQFF. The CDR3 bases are TGCAGCGTTGGTACACTCGACGGGAGCTCCTACAATGAGCAGTTCTTC.

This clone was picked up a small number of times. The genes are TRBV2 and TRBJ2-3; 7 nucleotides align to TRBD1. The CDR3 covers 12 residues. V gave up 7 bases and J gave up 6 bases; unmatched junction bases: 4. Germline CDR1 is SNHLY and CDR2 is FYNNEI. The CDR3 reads CASKGAQDTQYF. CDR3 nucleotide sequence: TGTGCCAGCAAGGGGGCGCAGGATACGCAGTATTTT. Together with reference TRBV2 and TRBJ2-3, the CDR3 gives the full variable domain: EPEVTQTPSHQVTQMGQEVILRCVPISNHLYFYWYRQILGQKVEFLVSFYNNEISEKSEIFDDQFSVERPDGSNFTLKIRSTKLEDSAMYFCASKGAQDTQYFGPGTRLTVL.

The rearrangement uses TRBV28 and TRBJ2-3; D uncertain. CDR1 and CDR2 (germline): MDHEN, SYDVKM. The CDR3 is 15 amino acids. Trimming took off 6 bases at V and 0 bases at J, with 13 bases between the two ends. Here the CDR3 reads CASRAYAVSTDTQYF. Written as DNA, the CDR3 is TGTGCCAGCAGGGCTTACGCGGTTAGCACAGATACGCAGTATTTT. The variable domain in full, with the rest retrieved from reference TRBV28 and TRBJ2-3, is DVKVTQSSRYLVKRTGEKVFLECVQDMDHENMFWYRQDPGLGLRLIYFSYDVKMKEKGDIPEGYSVSREKKERFSLILESASTNQTSMYLCASRAYAVSTDTQYFGPGTRLTVL.

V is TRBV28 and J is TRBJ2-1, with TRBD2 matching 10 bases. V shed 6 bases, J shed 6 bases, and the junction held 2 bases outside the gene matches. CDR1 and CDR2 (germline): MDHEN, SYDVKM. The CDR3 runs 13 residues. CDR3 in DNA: TGTGCCAGCAGGGGACTAGCGCGCAATGAGCAGTTCTTC. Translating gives CASRGLARNEQFF.

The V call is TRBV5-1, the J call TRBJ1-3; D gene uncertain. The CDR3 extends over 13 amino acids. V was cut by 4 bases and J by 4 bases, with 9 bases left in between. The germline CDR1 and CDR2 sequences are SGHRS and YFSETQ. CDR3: CASSPGWGNTIYF. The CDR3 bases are TGCGCCAGCAGCCCGGGATGGGGAAACACCATATATTTT. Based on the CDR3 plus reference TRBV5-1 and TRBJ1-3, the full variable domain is KAGVTQTPRYLIKTRGQQVTLSCSPISGHRSVSWYQQTPGQGLQFLFEYFSETQRNKGNFPGRFSGRQFSNSRSEMNVSTLELGDSALYLCASSPGWGNTIYFGEGSWLTVV.

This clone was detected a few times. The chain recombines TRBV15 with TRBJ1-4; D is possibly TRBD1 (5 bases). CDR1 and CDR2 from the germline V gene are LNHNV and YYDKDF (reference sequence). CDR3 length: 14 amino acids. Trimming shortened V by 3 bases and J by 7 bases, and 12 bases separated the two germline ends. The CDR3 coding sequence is TGTGCCACCAGCAGGGGGGGTAATGGTGAAAAACTGTTTTTT. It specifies CATSRGGNGEKLFF. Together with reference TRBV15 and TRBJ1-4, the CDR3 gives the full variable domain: DAMVIQNPRYQVTQFGKPVTLSCSQTLNHNVMYWYQQKSSQAPKLLFHYYDKDFNNEADTPDNFQSRRPNTSFCFLDIRSPGLGDTAMYLCATSRGGNGEKLFFGSGTQLSVL.